This entry lists 11 T cell receptor beta chains sequenced from one sample in a study of blood T cell repertoires in COVID-19. Sequencing used immunoSEQ multiplex PCR; TCRdb keeps in-frame clones, though not all of them. The sample lists 300,000 or so clones, roughly 88% occurring once. The source material was peripheral blood. The origin of the receptors is a woman between 45 and 60 years old with acute or convalescent COVID-19.

This chain joins TRBV3-1 (or the pseudogene TRBV3-2) and TRBJ1-2, with 7 positions matching TRBD1. This CDR3 has 12 amino acids. The V gene's germline CDR1 is LGHDT and CDR2 YNNKEL (reference sequence). V was pared by 10 bases and J by 3 bases, with 5 bases of the junction left unmatched. The CDR3 sequence is CATGGGHYGYTF. The CDR3 DNA is TGTGCCACCGGAGGGGGCCACTATGGCTACACCTTC.

The chain joins TRBV3-1 (or the pseudogene TRBV3-2) to TRBJ2-7; the match to TRBD1 covers 9 bases. Germline V gene sequence: CDR1 LGHDT, CDR2 YNNKEL (reference sequence). CDR3 length: 15 amino acids. V shed 4 bases and J 2 bases; nucleotides not matched to a gene: 6. In nucleotides, the CDR3 is TGTGCCAGCAGCCTTAGGTGGGACAGGGCCTACGAGCAGTACTTC. It specifies CASSLRWDRAYEQYF.

This chain uses TRBV2 with TRBJ2-7; TRBD2 aligns across 7 bases. The V and J ends lost 2 bases and 0 bases, in that order; junction bases with no gene match: 7. CDR3 length: 16 amino acids. Germline CDR1 reads SNHLY; CDR2 reads FYNNEI. This chain's CDR3 is CASSELMGLNSYEQYF. Written as DNA, the CDR3 is TGTGCCAGCAGTGAACTTATGGGACTAAACTCCTACGAGCAGTACTTC.

The chain links TRBV4-1 to TRBJ1-2; 7 positions agree with TRBD1. V lost 0 bases, J lost 2 bases, and 9 bases stayed unmatched. This CDR3 spans 17 amino acids. Germline CDR1 reads MGHRA; CDR2 reads YSYEKL. The CDR3 loop reads CASSQEGLGQTNYGYTF. The CDR3, as DNA: TGCGCCAGCAGCCAAGAGGGTTTGGGACAGACCAACTATGGCTACACCTTC.

The gene calls are TRBV6-4 and TRBJ1-1; D not certain. This CDR3 has 12 residues. V was trimmed by 6 bases and J by 3 bases, leaving 8 bases between them. CDR1 and CDR2 from the germline V gene are MRHNA and SNTAGT. The CDR3 here is CASRSTYTEAFF. CDR3 bases: TGTGCCAGCAGGTCTACGTACACTGAAGCTTTCTTT.

The V and J genes are TRBV5-5 and TRBJ1-5; D call uncertain. This CDR3 is 15 amino acids long. Germline V gene data show CDR1 as SGHKS and CDR2 as YYEKEE (reference sequence). V was cut by 5 bases and J by 2 bases, with 14 bases left in between. The CDR3 coding sequence is TGTGCCAGCAGTCGCTACGGCGGGGGCAATCAGCCCCAGCATTTT. This sequence encodes CASSRYGGGNQPQHF.

The V gene is TRBV30, the J gene TRBJ2-5; TRBD1 is a possible D gene (5 bases). Looked up from germline, CDR1 is GTSNPN and CDR2 is SVGIG (reference sequence). The CDR3 length is 13 residues. The V end was cut by 2 bases, the J end by 2 bases, with 9 bases between. CDR3 in DNA: TGTGCCTGGAGTATTAAGGGGCAAGAGACCCAGTACTTC. Amino acid sequence: CAWSIKGQETQYF.

The gene calls are TRBV19 and TRBJ1-5, with unresolved D. This CDR3 is 15 amino acids long. The germline V gene has CDR1 LNHDA and CDR2 SQIVND (reference sequence). V was shortened by 0 bases and J by 4 bases, with 10 bases between the two germline ends. DNA of the CDR3: TGTGCCAGTAGTATAGATCTCGGAGGGAATCAGCCCCAGCATTTT. This translates into CASSIDLGGNQPQHF.

This clone was counted ten times or more. The genes are TRBV19 and TRBJ2-1; TRBD2 matches at 8 bases. Germline values: CDR1 LNHDA, CDR2 SQIVND (reference sequence). The CDR3 is made up of 19 amino acids. V shed 4 bases, J shed 0 bases, and the junction held 14 bases outside the gene matches. This CDR3 is CASSTSRLASMSSYNEQFF. The CDR3 DNA follows: TGTGCCAGTAGTACTTCCCGACTAGCGTCGATGAGCTCCTACAATGAGCAGTTCTTC.

J is TRBJ1-5 and V is TRBV19; TRBD1 matches at 7 bases. The CDR3 loop spans 18 amino acids. Unmatched junction bases numbered 22, after V lost 7 bases and J lost 7 bases. Germline CDR1 and CDR2: LNHDA and SQIVND (reference sequence). CDR3 coding DNA: TGTGCCAGTACCCTAGGCTTTCCACAGGGGTGGCCCGGGCAGCCCCAGCATTTT. Translation: CASTLGFPQGWPGQPQHF.

This clone was detected once. This chain connects TRBV18 to TRBJ2-2; D not resolved. Trimming removed 8 bases from V and 2 bases from J, with 12 bases in between. Per germline, CDR1 KGHSH and CDR2 LQKENI. The length of the CDR3 is 14 residues. CDR3 loop: CASKRVSNTGELFF. CDR3 DNA sequence: TGTGCCAGCAAACGGGTCTCCAACACCGGGGAGCTGTTTTTT.